The text below deals with one T cell receptor (beta chain). The antigen is undetermined. The sample is drawn from a study of T cell responses to AZD1222 COVID-19 vaccine. Findings and caveats of the study: Unmutated regions of variants are reportedly targeted by nearly half of spike-specific TCRs. White British ancestry dominated among donors, who included more females, and clonal diversity was possibly underestimated. Sampling that yielded the repertoires occurred only after the peak T cell response.

This table comes from immunoSEQ multiplex PCR, and its TCRdb copy is limited to in-frame clones, with some not included. The sample records tens of thousands of clones, approximately 89% being singletons. Sequenced here: peripheral blood, sampled 28 days after the second AZD1222 dose. This clonotype was obtained from an adult who received the AZD1222 COVID-19 vaccine.

CDR3 region: CASSPLSGRASGELFF. The DNA for the CDR3 is TGTGCCAGCAGCCCGCTTAGCGGGAGGGCGTCCGGGGAGCTGTTTTTT. The rearrangement links TRBV7-3 to TRBJ2-2, with 11 bases fitting TRBD2. With 5 bases clipped from V and 6 bases from J, the junction kept 8 bases outside the gene matches. Germline lookup yields CDR1 SGHTA and CDR2 FQGTGA. The CDR3 loop spans 16 amino acids. Complete variable domain (other parts from reference TRBV7-3 and TRBJ2-2): GAGVSQTPSNKVTEKGKYVELRCDPISGHTALYWYRQSLGQGPEFLIYFQGTGAADDSGLPNDRFFAVRPEGSVSTLKIQRTERGDSAVYLCASSPLSGRASGELFFGEGSRLTVL.